This record covers a single T cell receptor beta chain. These data come from a study of blood T cell repertoires in COVID-19. The CDR3 runs to 14 residues. CDR1 and CDR2 from the germline V gene are MNHEY and SVGEGT. The ends lost 2 bases at V and 3 bases at J; junction bases unmatched: 1. Clones were read by immunoSEQ multiplex PCR, and TCRdb kept only the in-frame ones, dropping some. The data show around 120,000 clones, 65% to 90% seen once. This receptor was identified in a man older than 75 with acute or convalescent COVID-19. This chain joins TRBV6-2 or TRBV6-3 and TRBJ1-2, with 9 bases fitting TRBD1. Sequenced sample: peripheral blood. The DNA for the CDR3 is TGTGCCAGCAGTTACAGGGACAGGGACTATGGCTACACCTTC. Encoded protein: CASSYRDRDYGYTF.